Listed below are T cell receptor beta chains from one sample, sequenced in a study of hypomethylating agent response in myelodysplastic syndrome. Only in-frame clones appear in the TCRdb table, and some are missing; sequencing was by immunoSEQ multiplex PCR. The table records 5,500 to 8,500 clones, roughly 86% of them present only once. Sequenced material: bone marrow, taken before or after starting hypomethylating agent treatment for myelodysplastic syndrome (not recorded which). Receptor source: a human donor with myelodysplastic syndrome. Each CDR3 is given with its conserved first and last residue. D genes are given only for firm matches. Part of the rows lack a size; the others show once, few, many or a class for expanded clones.

d_gene,abundance,j_gene,v_gene,CDR3nt,CDR3aa
-,-,TRBJ2-1,TRBV7-9,TGTGCCAGCAGCTTAGAGGGGGGCCACCCCTACAATGAGCAGTTCTTC,CASSLEGGHPYNEQFF
-,-,TRBJ1-6,TRBV7-9,TGTGCCAGCAGCTTAGGGGATAATTCACCCCTCCACTTT,CASSLGDNSPLHF
-,-,TRBJ2-2,TRBV4-1,TGCGCCAGCAGCCAAGTTGACATGCTTGTTTACACCGGGGAGCTGTTTTTT,CASSQVDMLVYTGELFF
TRBD1,-,TRBJ2-7,TRBV11-2,TGTGCCAGCAGCTTATTCCCCGGACAGGGATACGAGCAGTACTTC,CASSLFPGQGYEQYF
-,-,TRBJ2-1,TRBV19,TGTGCCAGTAGTGATGGAGTGATTAGGACAGAATTTATCGATGAGCAGTTCTTC,CASSDGVIRTEFIDEQFF
-,-,TRBJ2-7,TRBV4-1,TGCGCCAGCAGCCACCCGTGGGGGGACTCCTACGAGCAGTACTTC,CASSHPWGDSYEQYF
TRBD2,-,TRBJ2-1,TRBV28,TGTGCCAGCAGTCCGGGGGGGACGGTATACAATGAGCAGTTCTTC,CASSPGGTVYNEQFF
TRBD1,few,TRBJ1-5,TRBV2,TGTGCCAGCAGGGGAGGACAGGGAGGTGGCAATCAGCCCCAGCATTTT,CASRGGQGGGNQPQHF
-,-,TRBJ1-4,TRBV5-1,TGCGCCAGCAGCTTGTCTTATGGGGAGGGGGAAAAACTGTTTTTT,CASSLSYGEGEKLFF
-,-,TRBJ1-5,TRBV5-8,TGTGCCAGCAGCCCAGGGAGAATAAGGCAGCCCCAGCATTTT,CASSPGRIRQPQHF
-,few,TRBJ2-7,TRBV7-9,TGTGCCAGCAGCCATCCCGTACCGGGGGAGCAGTACTTC,CASSHPVPGEQYF
-,once,TRBJ2-2,TRBV11-3,TGTGCCAGCAGCTTAGCAGGCGGGCAGGGAGCGAACACCGGGGAGCTGTTTTTT,CASSLAGGQGANTGELFF
TRBD1,-,TRBJ2-1,TRBV27,TGTGCCAGCAGTTTAGCGGGACAGGTTTCCGAAAAATGGTTCTTC,CASSLAGQVSEKWFF
-,-,TRBJ1-6,TRBV5-1,TGCGCCAGCAGCTTGGAGGCGGCAGATAATTCACCCCTCCACTTT,CASSLEAADNSPLHF
-,once,TRBJ2-1,TRBV4-1,TGCGCCAGCAGCCAGGGGAGGGCCAGGGGGTCCTACAATGAGCAGTTCTTC,CASSQGRARGSYNEQFF
TRBD1,few,TRBJ1-5,TRBV10-1,TGCGCCAGCAGCAAAGGGACAGGGAATCAGCCCCAGCATTTT,CASSKGTGNQPQHF
-,-,TRBJ1-4,TRBV19,TGTGCCAGTTCCGGGTTGGGTGAAAAACTGTTTTTT,CASSGLGEKLFF